This is a list of T cell receptor beta chains from one sample in a study of immune cell composition in non-small cell lung cancer. The protocol was immunoSEQ multiplex PCR, while the TCRdb copy is restricted to in-frame clones and leaves out a portion. The sample has some 13,000 clones, roughly 73% seen once; the top ten hold 13% to 15%. The sequenced sample was lung tumor tissue. The receptors stem from a human donor with non-small cell lung cancer. Both conserved end residues are part of each CDR3. D genes are given only for firm matches. Expanded clones get a size class; other rows say once, few or many, or leave the size out.

CDR3nt	CDR3aa	j_gene	d_gene	abundance	v_gene
TGCGCCAGCGGCGGGAGGGAAAATGAGCAGTTCTTC	CASGGRENEQFF	TRBJ2-1	TRBD2	NA	TRBV10-1
TGTGCCAGTAGTATGTTGACAGGGGGCGCATCCGAGCAGTACTTC	CASSMLTGGASEQYF	TRBJ2-7	TRBD1	NA	TRBV19
TGTGCCAGCAGCTACAACACAGGGAACACTGAAGCTTTCTTT	CASSYNTGNTEAFF	TRBJ1-1	NA	few	TRBV5-4
TGTGCCAGCAGCCGTCTACCCCGCGCAGCGACCTACAATGAGCAGTTCTTC	CASSRLPRAATYNEQFF	TRBJ2-1	NA	NA	TRBV7-8
TGCGCCAGCAGCCCAGTTTGGGAGCGGAACAATGAGCAGTTCTTC	CASSPVWERNNEQFF	TRBJ2-1	NA	NA	TRBV4-3
TGTGCCAGCAGTGGGCAGGGGGGACTCAATCAGCCCCAGCATTTT	CASSGQGGLNQPQHF	TRBJ1-5	TRBD1	NA	TRBV2
TGCGCCAGCAGTCGCGGGGGGGACACAGATACGCAGTATTTT	CASSRGGDTDTQYF	TRBJ2-3	TRBD2	NA	TRBV5-1
TGTGCCAGCAGCTTAGAACAGGGGGCCGAGCAGCCCCAGCATTTT	CASSLEQGAEQPQHF	TRBJ1-5	TRBD1	NA	TRBV7-2
TGTGCCAGCAGTGAACTGGGGCCCTCGGTGAGCATTCAGTACTTC	CASSELGPSVSIQYF	TRBJ2-4	NA	NA	TRBV2
TGTGCCAGCAGCGTAGGGCTAGCGGGAGGTTTGTCAGATACGCAGTATTTT	CASSVGLAGGLSDTQYF	TRBJ2-3	TRBD2	NA	TRBV9
TGTGCCAGTAGTATAGATCGCGGCGGTCCCAATCAGCCCCAGCATTTT	CASSIDRGGPNQPQHF	TRBJ1-5	NA	NA	TRBV19
TGCGCCAGCAGCCCAGCCCTAGTGAGCTCCTACAATGAGCAGTTCTTC	CASSPALVSSYNEQFF	TRBJ2-1	NA	once	TRBV4-3
TGTGCCAGCAGTGAATATGGTCAGGGATCTTACACCTTC	CASSEYGQGSYTF	TRBJ1-2	NA	few	TRBV25-1
TGTGCCAGCACCTACTCCGGGACAGGGGCGAGGCCAAATGAGCAGTTCTTC	CASTYSGTGARPNEQFF	TRBJ2-1	TRBD1	once	TRBV27
TGCGCCAGCAGCTTGGAGCCAGGGAGGCGGAACACCATATATTTT	CASSLEPGRRNTIYF	TRBJ1-3	NA	once	TRBV5-1
TGTGCCAGCAGCCCCAACCAAGAGACCCAGTACTTC	CASSPNQETQYF	TRBJ2-5	NA	NA	TRBV11-2
TGTGCCAGCAGCCTGACAGTCACCGGGGAGCTGTTTTTT	CASSLTVTGELFF	TRBJ2-2	NA	NA	TRBV2
TGTGCCATCAGGGGGACAGACTCTGGAAACACCATATATTTT	CAIRGTDSGNTIYF	TRBJ1-3	TRBD1	NA	TRBV10-3
TGTGCCAGCAGCAGACAGGGAGTAAACTATGGCTACACCTTC	CASSRQGVNYGYTF	TRBJ1-2	TRBD1	NA	TRBV5-6
TGTGCCAGCAGCCCACAGGTCTATAATTCACCCCTCCACTTT	CASSPQVYNSPLHF	TRBJ1-6	NA	once	TRBV7-6
TGCAGCGCCGAAAGGACAGGAAGCTCAGATACGCAGTATTTT	CSAERTGSSDTQYF	TRBJ2-3	TRBD1	NA	TRBV29-1
TGTGCCAGCAGTGACTCAGGACTAGCGGGGGTCTATGAGCAGTTCTTC	CASSDSGLAGVYEQFF	TRBJ2-1	TRBD2	NA	TRBV6-4
TGTGCCAGCAGGAACGCGGGGGAGGCTATTTATGGCTACACCTTC	CASRNAGEAIYGYTF	TRBJ1-2	NA	NA	TRBV6-5
TGCAGCGCCACGCTGGGATGGGGAGCGGGAGGGCCTAACGAGCAGTACTTC	CSATLGWGAGGPNEQYF	TRBJ2-7	TRBD2	NA	TRBV29-1
TGTGCCAGCAGTATCAACAGGGTTCAGCCCCAGCATTTT	CASSINRVQPQHF	TRBJ1-5	NA	NA	TRBV28
TGTGCCTGGAGTGTAAGAGAGACAGGGAACGACTTC	CAWSVRETGNDF	TRBJ1-2	TRBD1	NA	TRBV30
TGTGCCAGTAGTACTAATAATCAGCCCCAGCATTTT	CASSTNNQPQHF	TRBJ1-5	NA	NA	TRBV19
TGTGCCAGCAGCTCAGACGGGGAGGGGCCCGCGTGGAACACTGAAGCTTTCTTT	CASSSDGEGPAWNTEAFF	TRBJ1-1	NA	NA	TRBV9
TGTGCCAGCTCACCACCTAATAGCGGAACAATTTACGAGCAGTACTTC	CASSPPNSGTIYEQYF	TRBJ2-7	NA	NA	TRBV18
TGTGCCACCCGAGCCGCAGATACGCAGTATTTT	CATRAADTQYF	TRBJ2-3	NA	NA	TRBV19
TGCGCCAGCATTGATACAGGGGTAGAGACCCAGTACTTC	CASIDTGVETQYF	TRBJ2-5	TRBD1	NA	TRBV4-3
TGTGCCAGTAGTATAGGTTGGCTAGGAGGGGAGACCCAGTACTTC	CASSIGWLGGETQYF	TRBJ2-5	NA	NA	TRBV19
TGTGCCATCAGGGGACACCCGGGGACTGAAGCTTTCTTT	CAIRGHPGTEAFF	TRBJ1-1	NA	medium-sized	TRBV10-3
TGTGCCAGCAGCTTAACAGGAATGAACACTGAAGCTTTCTTT	CASSLTGMNTEAFF	TRBJ1-1	NA	few	TRBV7-6
TGTGCCAGCTCACCTTGGGGACAGGGAACCGAGCAGTACTTC	CASSPWGQGTEQYF	TRBJ2-7	TRBD1	NA	TRBV18
TGTGCCAGCAGCTTAGCGACAATGACGACAACTGAAGCTTTCTTT	CASSLATMTTTEAFF	TRBJ1-1	NA	NA	TRBV7-9
TGTGCCACCAAGAACACCGGGGAGCTGTTTTTT	CATKNTGELFF	TRBJ2-2	NA	few	TRBV7-6
TGTGCCAGCAGCGCATACGGGTACGAGCAGTACTTC	CASSAYGYEQYF	TRBJ2-7	NA	NA	TRBV7-2
TGTGCCAGCAGCTTACGGTCTCGGACAGCAAGCACAGATACGCAGTATTTT	CASSLRSRTASTDTQYF	TRBJ2-3	NA	NA	TRBV5-5
TGTGCCAGCTCACCATCAGCTAACTATGGCTACACCTTC	CASSPSANYGYTF	TRBJ1-2	NA	NA	TRBV18
TGTGCCAGTAGTATCGGACTAGCGGGAGGCGGTATCCAAGAGACCCAGTACTTC	CASSIGLAGGGIQETQYF	TRBJ2-5	TRBD2	few	TRBV19
TGTGCCAGCAGCTCTAACAGGGATTTTAACAGTGAGCAGTTCTTC	CASSSNRDFNSEQFF	TRBJ2-1	NA	NA	TRBV5-4
TGTGCCAGCAGCTTGGGCCGACAGGGGTTTTTTAACTATGGCTACACCTTC	CASSLGRQGFFNYGYTF	TRBJ1-2	TRBD1	NA	TRBV5-4
TGCGCCAGCAGCCAAGGGGACAGAATGTTTGGCTACACCTTC	CASSQGDRMFGYTF	TRBJ1-2	TRBD1	NA	TRBV4-3
TGTGCCAGCAGCCCTAGTCTAAGCGGTAATGAGCAGTTCTTC	CASSPSLSGNEQFF	TRBJ2-1	NA	NA	TRBV9
TGTGCCAGCTCACCACGGCAAGCGGGGCCCTCTGGAAACACCATATATTTT	CASSPRQAGPSGNTIYF	TRBJ1-3	NA	NA	TRBV18
TGTGCCATCAGCGAAGGGGGTGGCAATCAGCCCCAGCATTTT	CAISEGGGNQPQHF	TRBJ1-5	NA	NA	TRBV10-3
TGCGCCAGCAGCCAAGCCGAGGGGGCAAGAGGCTACACCTTC	CASSQAEGARGYTF	TRBJ1-2	TRBD1	NA	TRBV4-1
TGTGCCAGCAGCCACGGATCGGGGTCGAACACCGGGGAGCTGTTTTTT	CASSHGSGSNTGELFF	TRBJ2-2	NA	once	TRBV5-4
TGTGCCAGCAGCGATCCCGGGACAGGGGACGAGCAGTACTTC	CASSDPGTGDEQYF	TRBJ2-7	TRBD1	NA	TRBV7-6
TGTGCCAGCAGCGACCCGACCGGGGGGAATGAAAAACTGTTTTTT	CASSDPTGGNEKLFF	TRBJ1-4	NA	NA	TRBV11-3
TGTGCCAGCAGCGGACGGACTGCGGGAAACACCATATATTTT	CASSGRTAGNTIYF	TRBJ1-3	NA	NA	TRBV9
TGTGCCAGCAGCTTAGCAGGACAGGGTTTCACCTTC	CASSLAGQGFTF	TRBJ1-2	TRBD1	NA	TRBV7-9
TGTGCCTGGAGTCCAAGCACAGATACGCAGTATTTT	CAWSPSTDTQYF	TRBJ2-3	NA	NA	TRBV30
TGTGCCAGCAGTTCTATGGGACAGGGGAAAGGCTACGAGCAGTACTTC	CASSSMGQGKGYEQYF	TRBJ2-7	TRBD1	NA	TRBV27